The 10 T cell receptor beta chains presented below share a single source sample, sequenced in a study of shared clonotypes between healthy human individuals. TCRdb's table, derived via immunoSEQ multiplex PCR, lists solely in-frame clones and lacks some. The sample gives over 2 million clones, about 90% of which show up once; more than 0.35% is in the top ten. The sequenced sample consisted of naive CD4+ T cells from PBMCs. Subset meaning: CD45RA+ positively selected. These receptors originate from a man aged 18 to 29 in good health. Some clones in this sample may be carry-over from other donors' samples.

The chain joins TRBV5-4 to TRBJ2-7; 8 nucleotides align to TRBD2. Germline lookup yields CDR1 SGHNT and CDR2 YYREEE (reference sequence). The CDR3 length is 16 residues. V dropped 0 bases and J dropped 2; count of bases not matched to a gene: 7. This CDR3 reads CASSLDGGGRPYEQYF. The CDR3 region has the DNA TGTGCCAGCAGCTTGGATGGCGGCGGGAGGCCCTACGAGCAGTACTTC. Full variable domain (remainder filled in from reference TRBV5-4 and TRBJ2-7): ETGVTQSPTHLIKTRGQQVTLRCSSQSGHNTVSWYQQALGQGPQFIFQYYREEENGRGNFPPRFSGLQFPNYSSELNVNALELDDSALYLCASSLDGGGRPYEQYFGPGTRLTVT.

J is TRBJ2-2 and V is TRBV11-2; 12 bases agree with TRBD2. The CDR3 extends over 14 amino acids. V gave up 1 base and J gave up 15 bases; unmatched junction bases: 6. Germline CDR1 is SGHAT and CDR2 is FQNNGV. The CDR3 region is CASSLGLAGVRLFF. The CDR3 nucleotides are TGTGCCAGCAGCTTAGGACTAGCGGGAGTACGGTTGTTTTTT.

This clone was picked up one time. This CDR3 is also generated by other DNA sequences in the sample. This sequence joins TRBV7-2 and TRBJ2-7, with a tentative D call TRBD1 (6 bases). V lost 4 bases to trimming and J lost 4 bases, with 8 bases between them. Germline CDR1 is SGHTA and CDR2 is FQGNSA. The CDR3 is made up of 12 amino acids. Here the CDR3 reads CASSSQGYEQYF. In DNA form, the CDR3 reads TGTGCCAGCAGCTCACAGGGTTACGAGCAGTACTTC.

This rearrangement joins TRBV27 to TRBJ2-1, with 12 positions matching TRBD2. The CDR3 is made up of 18 amino acids. V was pared by 3 bases and J by 4 bases, with 10 bases of the junction left unmatched. Germline lookup yields CDR1 MNHEY and CDR2 SMNVEV (reference sequence). CDR3 bases: TGTGCCAGCAGTTTCCCACCTACTAGCGGGAGGTGGTACAATGAGCAGTTCTTC. Encoded protein: CASSFPPTSGRWYNEQFF.

The chain combines TRBV5-6 with TRBJ2-1, with 10 bases aligning to TRBD1. Per germline, CDR1 SGHDT and CDR2 YYEEEE. The CDR3 is made up of 16 amino acids. V lost 4 bases to trimming and J lost 2 bases; unmatched junction nucleotides: 6. Written as DNA, the CDR3 is TGTGCCAGCAGCCGACCGGGACAGGGGACCTACAATGAGCAGTTCTTC. Protein sequence: CASSRPGQGTYNEQFF.

This rearrangement joins TRBV7-2 to TRBJ1-2; tentative D call: TRBD1 (5 bases). Trimming stripped 6 bases from V and 2 bases from J, with 10 bases between. CDR1 and CDR2 (germline): SGHTA, FQGNSA. The CDR3 sequence is 13 residues long. CDR3 coding DNA: TGTGCCAGCAGGCCGGGACGCAACTATGGCTACACCTTC. Translation: CASRPGRNYGYTF.

The rearrangement uses TRBV28 and TRBJ1-2; no definite D call. The CDR3 length is 11 residues. Deletions cut 3 bases from V and 6 bases from J, with 5 bases between. Germline V gene sequence: CDR1 MDHEN, CDR2 SYDVKM. The CDR3 sequence: CASSFNHGYTF. The CDR3 DNA reads TGTGCCAGCAGTTTTAATCATGGCTACACCTTC.

This sequence joins TRBV19 and TRBJ2-3, with D unclear. Between the trimmed V and J ends, which lost 7 bases and 1 base, there was a span of 12 bases. This CDR3 contains 14 residues. Germline values: CDR1 LNHDA, CDR2 SQIVND (reference sequence). CDR3 nucleotides: TGTGCCAGTAAGGAGTATTTCGGCACAGATACGCAGTATTTT. Amino acid sequence: CASKEYFGTDTQYF.

The chain links TRBV28 to TRBJ2-5; D is possibly TRBD2 (6 bases). The germline V and J ends were trimmed by 7 bases and 4 bases, with 16 bases remaining between them. The germline CDR1 and CDR2 sequences are MDHEN and SYDVKM. The CDR3 length is 14 residues. The CDR3 protein is CASMRLAVAETQYF. The CDR3 coding sequence is TGTGCCAGCATGCGATTAGCGGTGGCAGAGACCCAGTACTTC.

As to this clone: Other nucleotide sequences from this sample produce the same CDR3. This rearrangement joins TRBV6-5 to TRBJ2-7, with D maybe TRBD2 (7 bases). Trimming removed 2 bases from V and 6 bases from J, with 8 bases in between. The CDR3 length is 12 residues. The germline CDR1 and CDR2 sequences are MNHEY and SVGAGI. The CDR3 DNA is TGTGCCAGCAGTTACCGGGGGGCCGAGCAGTACTTC. Encoded protein: CASSYRGAEQYF.